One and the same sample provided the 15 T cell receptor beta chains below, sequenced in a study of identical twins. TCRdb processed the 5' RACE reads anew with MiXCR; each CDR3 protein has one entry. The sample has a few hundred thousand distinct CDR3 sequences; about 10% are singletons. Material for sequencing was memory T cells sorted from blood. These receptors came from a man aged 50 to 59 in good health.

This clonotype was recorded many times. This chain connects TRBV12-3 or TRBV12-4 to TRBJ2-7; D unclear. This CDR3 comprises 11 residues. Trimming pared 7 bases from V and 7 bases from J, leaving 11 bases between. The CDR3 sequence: CASTNFGEQYF. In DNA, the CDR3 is TGTGCCAGCACCAACTTCGGGGAGCAGTACTTC.

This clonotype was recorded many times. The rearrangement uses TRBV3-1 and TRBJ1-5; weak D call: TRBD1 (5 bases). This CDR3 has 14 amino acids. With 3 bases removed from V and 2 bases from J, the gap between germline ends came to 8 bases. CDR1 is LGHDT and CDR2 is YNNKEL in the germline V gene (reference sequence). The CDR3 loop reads CASSQGLGNQPQHF. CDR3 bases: TGTGCCAGCAGCCAGGGACTTGGCAATCAGCCCCAGCATTTT.

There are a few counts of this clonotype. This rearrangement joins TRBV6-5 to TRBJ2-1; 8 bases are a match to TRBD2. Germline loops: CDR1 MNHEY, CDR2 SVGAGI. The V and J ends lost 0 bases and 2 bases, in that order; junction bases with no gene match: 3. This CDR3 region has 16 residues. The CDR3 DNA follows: TGTGCCAGCAGTTACTCCGGGACTAGTCCCTACAATGAGCAGTTCTTC. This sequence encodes CASSYSGTSPYNEQFF.

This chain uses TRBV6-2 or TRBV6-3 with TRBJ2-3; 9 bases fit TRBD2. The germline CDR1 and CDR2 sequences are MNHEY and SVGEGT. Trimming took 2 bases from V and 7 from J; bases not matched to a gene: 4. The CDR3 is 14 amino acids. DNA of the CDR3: TGTGCCAGCAGTTACGGGACTAGCAGGTATACGCAGTATTTT. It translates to CASSYGTSRYTQYF.

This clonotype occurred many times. This CDR3 reads CASSLALGEEQFF. The CDR3 nucleotides are TGTGCCAGCAGCTTAGCCCTCGGGGAGGAGCAGTTCTTC. The chain uses TRBV7-9 and TRBJ2-1, with a weak D call TRBD2 (5 bases). V lost 0 bases to trimming and J lost 10 bases, with 10 bases between them. This CDR3 is built from 13 residues. Germline assignment: CDR1 SEHNR and CDR2 FQNEAQ (reference sequence).

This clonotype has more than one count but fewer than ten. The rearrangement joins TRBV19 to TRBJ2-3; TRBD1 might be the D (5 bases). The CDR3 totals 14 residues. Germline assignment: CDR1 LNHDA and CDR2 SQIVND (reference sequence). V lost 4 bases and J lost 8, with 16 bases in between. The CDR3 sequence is CASSTDGHFGTQYF. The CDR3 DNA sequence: TGTGCCAGTAGTACAGATGGACATTTTGGTACGCAGTATTTT.

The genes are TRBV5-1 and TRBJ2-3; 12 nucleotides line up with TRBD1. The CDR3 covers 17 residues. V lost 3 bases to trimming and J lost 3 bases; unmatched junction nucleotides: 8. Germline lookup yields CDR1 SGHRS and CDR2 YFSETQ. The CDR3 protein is CASSSGTGGAWTDTQYF. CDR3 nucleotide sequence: TGCGCCAGCAGCTCCGGGACAGGGGGCGCGTGGACAGATACGCAGTATTTT.

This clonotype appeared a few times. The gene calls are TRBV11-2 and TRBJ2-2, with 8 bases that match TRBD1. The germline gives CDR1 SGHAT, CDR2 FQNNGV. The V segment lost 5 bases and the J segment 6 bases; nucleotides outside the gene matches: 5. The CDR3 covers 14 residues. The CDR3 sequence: CASSPLTGAGELFF. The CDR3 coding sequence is TGTGCCAGCAGCCCATTGACAGGGGCCGGGGAGCTGTTTTTT.

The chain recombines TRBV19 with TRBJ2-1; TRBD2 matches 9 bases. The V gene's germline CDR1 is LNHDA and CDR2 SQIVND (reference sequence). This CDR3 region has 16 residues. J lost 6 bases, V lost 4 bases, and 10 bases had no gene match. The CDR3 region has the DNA TGTGCCAGTAGTACTTTGGGACTAGCATTCGTCAATGAGCAGTTCTTC. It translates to CASSTLGLAFVNEQFF. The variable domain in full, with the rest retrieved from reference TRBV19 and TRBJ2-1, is DGGITQSPKYLFRKEGQNVTLSCEQNLNHDAMYWYRQDPGQGLRLIYYSQIVNDFQKGDIAEGYSVSREKKESFPLTVTSAQKNPTAFYLCASSTLGLAFVNEQFFGPGTRLTVL.

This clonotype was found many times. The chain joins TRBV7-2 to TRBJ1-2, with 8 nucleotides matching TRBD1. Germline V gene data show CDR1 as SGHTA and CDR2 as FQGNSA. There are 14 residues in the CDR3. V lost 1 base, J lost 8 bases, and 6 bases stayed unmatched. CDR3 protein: CASSLGNRGGGYTF. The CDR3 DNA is TGTGCCAGCAGCTTAGGCAACAGGGGGGGAGGCTACACCTTC.

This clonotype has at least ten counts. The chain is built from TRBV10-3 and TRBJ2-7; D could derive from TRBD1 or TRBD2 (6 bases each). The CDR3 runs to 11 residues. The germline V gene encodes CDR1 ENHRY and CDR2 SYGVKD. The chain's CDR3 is CASGAGFEQYF. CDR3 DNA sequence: TGTGCATCGGGGGCGGGGTTCGAGCAGTACTTC.

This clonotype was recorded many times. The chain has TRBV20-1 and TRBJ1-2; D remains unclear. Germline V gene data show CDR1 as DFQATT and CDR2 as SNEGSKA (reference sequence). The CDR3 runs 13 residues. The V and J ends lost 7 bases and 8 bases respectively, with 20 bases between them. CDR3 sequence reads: CSVTLPGSSGYTF. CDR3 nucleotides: TGCAGTGTCACCCTCCCGGGCTCCTCGGGCTACACCTTC.

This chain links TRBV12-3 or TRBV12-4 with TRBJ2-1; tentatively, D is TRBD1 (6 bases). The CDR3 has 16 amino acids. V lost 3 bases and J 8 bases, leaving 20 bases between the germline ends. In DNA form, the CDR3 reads TGTGCCAGCAGTTTGTGGGGACACCCCCCGATGGATGAGCAGTTCTTC. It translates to CASSLWGHPPMDEQFF.

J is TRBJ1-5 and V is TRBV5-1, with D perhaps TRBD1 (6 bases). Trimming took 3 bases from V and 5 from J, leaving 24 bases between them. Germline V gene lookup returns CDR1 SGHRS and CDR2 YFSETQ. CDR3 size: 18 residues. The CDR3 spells CASSSSPVDRQSHQPQHF. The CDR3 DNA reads TGCGCCAGCAGCTCCTCGCCAGTTGACAGGCAGTCCCATCAGCCCCAGCATTTT.

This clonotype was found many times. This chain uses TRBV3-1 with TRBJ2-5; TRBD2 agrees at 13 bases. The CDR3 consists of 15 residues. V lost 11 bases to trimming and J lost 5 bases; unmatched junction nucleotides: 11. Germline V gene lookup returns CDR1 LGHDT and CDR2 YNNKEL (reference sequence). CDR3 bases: TGTGCCTCGGGACTAGCGGGAAGGAGCGGCGAGACCCAGTACTTC. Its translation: CASGLAGRSGETQYF.